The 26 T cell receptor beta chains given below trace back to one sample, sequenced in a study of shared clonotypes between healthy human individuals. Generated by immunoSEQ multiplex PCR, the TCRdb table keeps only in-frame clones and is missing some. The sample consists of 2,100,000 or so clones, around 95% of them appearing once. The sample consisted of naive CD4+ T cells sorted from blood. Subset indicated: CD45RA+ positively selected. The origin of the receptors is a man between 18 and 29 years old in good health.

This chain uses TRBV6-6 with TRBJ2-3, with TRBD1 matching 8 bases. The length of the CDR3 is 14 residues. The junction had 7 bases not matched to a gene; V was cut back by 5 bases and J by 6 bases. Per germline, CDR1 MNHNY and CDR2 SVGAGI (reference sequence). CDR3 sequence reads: CASSLGQVVDTQYF. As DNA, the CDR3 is TGTGCCAGCAGTCTGGGACAGGTTGTTGATACGCAGTATTTT.

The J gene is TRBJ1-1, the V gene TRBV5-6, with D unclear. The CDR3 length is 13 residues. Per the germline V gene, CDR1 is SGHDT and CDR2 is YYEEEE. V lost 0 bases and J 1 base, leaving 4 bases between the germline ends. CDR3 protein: CASSLAANTEAFF. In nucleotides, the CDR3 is TGTGCCAGCAGCTTGGCAGCGAACACTGAAGCTTTCTTT.

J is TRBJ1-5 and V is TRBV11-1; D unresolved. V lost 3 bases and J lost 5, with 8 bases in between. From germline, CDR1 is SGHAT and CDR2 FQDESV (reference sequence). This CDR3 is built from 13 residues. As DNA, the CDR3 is TGTGCCAGCAGCTTCCTTCCCGATCAGCCCCAGCATTTT. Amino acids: CASSFLPDQPQHF. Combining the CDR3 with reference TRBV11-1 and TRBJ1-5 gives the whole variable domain EAEVAQSPRYKITEKSQAVAFWCDPISGHATLYWYRQILGQGPELLVQFQDESVVDDSQLPKDRFSAERLKGVDSTLKIQPAELGDSAMYLCASSFLPDQPQHFGDGTRLSIL.

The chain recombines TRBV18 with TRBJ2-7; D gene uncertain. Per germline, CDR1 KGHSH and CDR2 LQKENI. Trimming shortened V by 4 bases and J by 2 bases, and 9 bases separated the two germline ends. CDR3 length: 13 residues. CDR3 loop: CASSRPGTYEQYF. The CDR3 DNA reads TGTGCCAGCTCACGACCGGGTACCTACGAGCAGTACTTC.

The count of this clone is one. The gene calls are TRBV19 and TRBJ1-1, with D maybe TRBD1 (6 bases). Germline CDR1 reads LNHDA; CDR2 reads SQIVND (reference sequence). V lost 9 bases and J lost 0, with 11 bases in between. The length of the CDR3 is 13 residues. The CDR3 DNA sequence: TGTGCCAGCGGACAGTACATGAACACTGAAGCTTTCTTT. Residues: CASGQYMNTEAFF.

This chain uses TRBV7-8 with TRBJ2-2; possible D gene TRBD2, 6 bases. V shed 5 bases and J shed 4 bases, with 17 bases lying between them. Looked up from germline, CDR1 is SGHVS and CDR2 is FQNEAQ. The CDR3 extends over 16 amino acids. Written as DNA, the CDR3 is TGTGCCAGCAGCACCGCGGGGATCGTGGCCACCGGGGAGCTGTTTTTT. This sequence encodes CASSTAGIVATGELFF.

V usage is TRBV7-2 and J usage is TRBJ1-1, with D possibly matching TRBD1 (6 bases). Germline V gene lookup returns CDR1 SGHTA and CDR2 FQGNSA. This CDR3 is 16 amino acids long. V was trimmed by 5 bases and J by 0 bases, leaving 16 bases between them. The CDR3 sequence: CASSTQQGLVNTEAFF. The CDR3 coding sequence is TGTGCCAGCAGCACTCAACAGGGTTTAGTGAACACTGAAGCTTTCTTT.

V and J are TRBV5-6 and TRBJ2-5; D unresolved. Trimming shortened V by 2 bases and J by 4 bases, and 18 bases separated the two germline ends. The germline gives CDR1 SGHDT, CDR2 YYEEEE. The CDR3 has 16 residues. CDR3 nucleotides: TGTGCCAGCAGCTTCCGGACCACCTCCTTCAGAGAGACCCAGTACTTC. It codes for CASSFRTTSFRETQYF.

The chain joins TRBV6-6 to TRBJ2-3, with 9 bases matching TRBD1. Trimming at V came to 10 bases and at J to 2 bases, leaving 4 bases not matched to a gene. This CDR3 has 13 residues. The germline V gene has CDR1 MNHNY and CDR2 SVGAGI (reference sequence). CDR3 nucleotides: TGTGCCATCGGGACAGGGTTCACAGATACGCAGTATTTT. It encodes CAIGTGFTDTQYF.

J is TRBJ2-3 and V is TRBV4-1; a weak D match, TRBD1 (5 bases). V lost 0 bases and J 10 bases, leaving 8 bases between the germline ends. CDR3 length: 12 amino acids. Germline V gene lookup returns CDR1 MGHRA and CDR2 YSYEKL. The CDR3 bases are TGCGCCAGCAGCCAAGACCAGGGCCCGCAGTATTTT. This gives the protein CASSQDQGPQYF.

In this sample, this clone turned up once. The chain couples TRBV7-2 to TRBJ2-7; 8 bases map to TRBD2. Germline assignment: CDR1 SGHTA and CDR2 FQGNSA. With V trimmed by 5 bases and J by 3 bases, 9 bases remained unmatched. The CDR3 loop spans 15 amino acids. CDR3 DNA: TGTGCCAGCAGCAGGCCGGGACTAGGAGGCTACGAGCAGTACTTC. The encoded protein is CASSRPGLGGYEQYF.

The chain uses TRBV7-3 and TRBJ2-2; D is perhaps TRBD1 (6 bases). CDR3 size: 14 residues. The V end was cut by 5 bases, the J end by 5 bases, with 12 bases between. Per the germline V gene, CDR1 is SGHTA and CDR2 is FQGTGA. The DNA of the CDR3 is TGTGCCAGCAGCCCCGGGACACCAACCGGGGAGCTGTTTTTT. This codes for CASSPGTPTGELFF.

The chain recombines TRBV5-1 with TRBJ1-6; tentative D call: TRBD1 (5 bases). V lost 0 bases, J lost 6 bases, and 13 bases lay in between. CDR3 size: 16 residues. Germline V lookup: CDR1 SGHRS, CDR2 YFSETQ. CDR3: CASSLGEGRSNSPLHF. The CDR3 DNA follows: TGCGCCAGCAGCTTGGGTGAGGGGAGGTCTAATTCACCCCTCCACTTT.

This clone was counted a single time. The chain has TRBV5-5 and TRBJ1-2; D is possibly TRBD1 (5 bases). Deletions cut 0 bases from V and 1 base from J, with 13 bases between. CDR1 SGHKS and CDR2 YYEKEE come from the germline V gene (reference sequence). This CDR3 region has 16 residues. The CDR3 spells CASSLASGTDNYGYTF. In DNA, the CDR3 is TGTGCCAGCAGCTTGGCCTCCGGGACTGATAACTATGGCTACACCTTC.

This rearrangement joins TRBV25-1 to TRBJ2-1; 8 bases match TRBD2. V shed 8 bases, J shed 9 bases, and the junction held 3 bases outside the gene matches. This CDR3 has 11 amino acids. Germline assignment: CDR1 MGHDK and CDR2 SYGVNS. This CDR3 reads CASRGGGEQFF. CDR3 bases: TGTGCCAGCCGGGGGGGCGGTGAGCAGTTCTTC.

CDR3 nucleotide sequence: TGTGCCAGCTCACCAGGGGAGTACCAGCCCCAGCATTTT. Protein sequence: CASSPGEYQPQHF. This chain connects TRBV18 to TRBJ1-5; D gene unclear. The germline V and J ends were trimmed by 2 bases and 7 bases, with 9 bases remaining between them. Germline V gene data show CDR1 as KGHSH and CDR2 as LQKENI. This CDR3 comprises 13 residues.

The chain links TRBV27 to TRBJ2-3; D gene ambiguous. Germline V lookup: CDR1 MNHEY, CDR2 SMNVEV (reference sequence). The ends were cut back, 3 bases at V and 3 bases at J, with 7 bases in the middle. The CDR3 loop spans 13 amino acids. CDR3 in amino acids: CASSFKVTDTQYF. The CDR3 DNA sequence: TGTGCCAGCAGTTTCAAAGTAACAGATACGCAGTATTTT.

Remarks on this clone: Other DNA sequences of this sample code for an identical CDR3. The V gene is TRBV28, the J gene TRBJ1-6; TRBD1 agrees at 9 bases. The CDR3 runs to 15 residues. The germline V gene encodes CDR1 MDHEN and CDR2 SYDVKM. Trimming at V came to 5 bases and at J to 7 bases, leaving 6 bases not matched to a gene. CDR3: CASSPRDRVNSPLHF. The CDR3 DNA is TGTGCCAGCAGTCCCCGGGACAGGGTCAATTCACCCCTCCACTTT.

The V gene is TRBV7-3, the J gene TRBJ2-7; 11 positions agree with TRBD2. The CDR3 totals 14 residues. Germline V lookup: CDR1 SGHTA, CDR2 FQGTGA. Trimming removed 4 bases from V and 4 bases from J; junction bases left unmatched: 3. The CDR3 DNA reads TGTGCCAGCAGCTCAGGGACTAGCGGTTACGAGCAGTACTTC. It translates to CASSSGTSGYEQYF.

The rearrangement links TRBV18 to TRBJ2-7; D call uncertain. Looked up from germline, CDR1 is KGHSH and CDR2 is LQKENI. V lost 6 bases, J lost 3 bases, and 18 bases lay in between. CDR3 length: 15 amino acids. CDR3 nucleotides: TGTGCCAGCTCCCCTTACCCCGGACCGAGCTACGAGCAGTACTTC. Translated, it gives CASSPYPGPSYEQYF.

The CDR3 bases are TGTGCCAGCAGCTTAACCACCCTAGCGTCCTACGAGCAGTACTTC. Translating it yields CASSLTTLASYEQYF. The chain employs TRBV7-2 and TRBJ2-7, with D perhaps matching TRBD2 (6 bases). V lost 2 bases to trimming and J lost 1 base, with 12 bases between them. This CDR3 has 15 residues. CDR1 and CDR2 from the germline V gene are SGHTA and FQGNSA.

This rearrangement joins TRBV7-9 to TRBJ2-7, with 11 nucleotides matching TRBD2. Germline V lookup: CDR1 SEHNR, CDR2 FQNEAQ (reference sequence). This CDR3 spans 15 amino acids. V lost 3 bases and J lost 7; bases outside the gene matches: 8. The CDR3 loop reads CASSLLLAGGSEQYF. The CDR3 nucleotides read TGTGCCAGCAGCTTGTTGCTAGCGGGAGGTAGTGAGCAGTACTTC. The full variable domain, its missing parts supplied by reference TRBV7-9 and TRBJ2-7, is DTGVSQNPRHKITKRGQNVTFRCDPISEHNRLYWYRQTLGQGPEFLTYFQNEAQLEKSRLLSDRFSAERPKGSFSTLEIQRTEQGDSAMYLCASSLLLAGGSEQYFGPGTRLTVT.

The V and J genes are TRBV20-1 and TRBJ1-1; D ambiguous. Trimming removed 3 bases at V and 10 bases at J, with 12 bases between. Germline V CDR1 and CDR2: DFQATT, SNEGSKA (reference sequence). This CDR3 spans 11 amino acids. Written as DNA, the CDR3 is TGCAGTGCTAGGGTGGGTTGGGGAGCTTTCTTT. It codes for CSARVGWGAFF.

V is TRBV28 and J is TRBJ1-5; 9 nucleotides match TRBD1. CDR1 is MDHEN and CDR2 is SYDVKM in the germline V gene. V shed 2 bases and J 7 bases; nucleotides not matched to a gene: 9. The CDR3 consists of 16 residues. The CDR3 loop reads CASSLAGQGSSQPQHF. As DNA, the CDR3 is TGTGCCAGCAGTTTAGCGGGACAGGGCTCTTCCCAGCCCCAGCATTTT.

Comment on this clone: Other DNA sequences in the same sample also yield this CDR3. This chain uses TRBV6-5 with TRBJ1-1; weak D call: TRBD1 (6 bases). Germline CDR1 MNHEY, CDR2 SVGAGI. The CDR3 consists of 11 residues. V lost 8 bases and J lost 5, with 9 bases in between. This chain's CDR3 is CASRQGTEAFF. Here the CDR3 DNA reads TGTGCCAGCCGCCAGGGGACTGAAGCTTTCTTT.

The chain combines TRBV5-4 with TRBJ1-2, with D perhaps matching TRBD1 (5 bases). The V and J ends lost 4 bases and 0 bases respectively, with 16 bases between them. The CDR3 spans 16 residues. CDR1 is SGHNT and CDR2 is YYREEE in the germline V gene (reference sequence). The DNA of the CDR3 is TGTGCCAGCAGCCCTTCAATGGACACCTCTAACTATGGCTACACCTTC. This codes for CASSPSMDTSNYGYTF.